Below, 23 T cell receptor beta chains from the same sample are listed, as sequenced in a study of CD8 T cells in ankylosing spondylitis. TCRdb re-called the 5' RACE reads with MiXCR, one entry per CDR3 protein. The data hold roughly 250,000 distinct CDR3 sequences, with around 9.2% observed a single time. The source material was blood, either unsorted or a sorted T cell fraction (not recorded which). Source of these receptors: a male donor with ankylosing spondylitis or in good health (not recorded which).

This clonotype was detected only a few times. V and J are TRBV7-2 and TRBJ2-1, with 10 bases matching TRBD1. The CDR3 has 17 amino acids. V was pared by 5 bases and J by 1 base, with 8 bases of the junction left unmatched. Germline CDR1 and CDR2: SGHTA and FQGNSA. CDR3 DNA sequence: TGTGCCAGCAGCACTCCCCCGGGACAGGGGTCCTACAATGAGCAGTTCTTC. Translated, it gives CASSTPPGQGSYNEQFF.

This clonotype was counted many times. The chain employs TRBV20-1 and TRBJ2-1, with TRBD2 as a possible D gene (8 bases). CDR1 is DFQATT and CDR2 is SNEGSKA in the germline V gene (reference sequence). This CDR3 has 15 amino acids. V was trimmed by 5 bases and J by 2 bases, leaving 16 bases between them. In nucleotides, the CDR3 is TGCAGTGCTGACAGGGCGGGGGGCGCCTACAATGAGCAGTTCTTC. This encodes CSADRAGGAYNEQFF.

At least ten counts were recorded for this clonotype. The rearrangement joins TRBV12-3 or TRBV12-4 to TRBJ1-2, with D tentatively TRBD1 (6 bases). CDR3 length equals 13 residues. Trimming left V 3 bases short and J 8 bases short, with 13 bases between. Here the CDR3 reads CASSFSGARGYTF. DNA of the CDR3: TGTGCCAGCAGTTTCTCAGGGGCTAGGGGCTACACCTTC.

This clonotype was recorded a few times. This chain links TRBV7-2 with TRBJ2-7; unclear D gene. The V and J ends lost 3 bases and 2 bases respectively, with 11 bases between them. Germline V CDR1 and CDR2: SGHTA, FQGNSA. CDR3 length: 14 amino acids. CDR3 loop: CASSFGEMAYEQYF. In DNA form, the CDR3 reads TGTGCCAGCAGCTTTGGGGAAATGGCCTACGAGCAGTACTTC.

This clonotype has just a few counts. This chain joins TRBV5-1 and TRBJ1-2; D possibly corresponds to TRBD1 (5 bases). Trimming stripped 0 bases from V and 4 bases from J, with 10 bases between. The CDR3 totals 14 residues. CDR1 SGHRS and CDR2 YFSETQ come from the germline V gene. The DNA of the CDR3 is TGCGCCAGCAGCTTGGACCCGGGGGTCTATGGCTACACCTTC. This codes for CASSLDPGVYGYTF.

The chain uses TRBV18 and TRBJ2-1; D unresolved. The V and J ends lost 4 bases and 7 bases respectively, with 8 bases between them. The germline CDR1 and CDR2 sequences are KGHSH and LQKENI. The CDR3 consists of 12 residues. DNA for the CDR3: TGTGCCAGCTCACACGGAGTTAATGAGCAGTTCTTC. Translating gives CASSHGVNEQFF. The full variable domain, with the rest looked up from reference TRBV18 and TRBJ2-1, is NAGVMQNPRHLVRRRGQEARLRCSPMKGHSHVYWYRQLPEEGLKFMVYLQKENIIDESGMPKERFSAEFPKEGPSILRIQQVVRGDSAAYFCASSHGVNEQFFGPGTRLTVL.

This clonotype was recorded at least ten times. The CDR3, as DNA: TGTGCCAGCAGCTTCCGGGAAAGCTCCTACGAGCAGTACTTC. This sequence encodes CASSFRESSYEQYF. J is TRBJ2-7 and V is TRBV7-2; D may be TRBD2 (5 bases). V gave up 3 bases and J gave up 0 bases, with 9 bases separating them. Germline CDR1 is SGHTA and CDR2 is FQGNSA. The CDR3 spans 14 residues.

This chain connects TRBV6-2 or TRBV6-3 to TRBJ1-1, with TRBD1 matching 9 bases. The CDR3 sequence is 15 residues long. Germline V gene data show CDR1 as MNHEY and CDR2 as SVGEGT. J lost 5 bases, V lost 2 bases, and 6 bases had no gene match. In DNA, the CDR3 is TGTGCCAGCAGTTACCCGGGACAGGGAAGGACTGAAGCTTTCTTT. It yields the protein CASSYPGQGRTEAFF.

The chain is built from TRBV12-3 or TRBV12-4 and TRBJ2-3, with D possibly being TRBD2 (6 bases). The CDR3 is made up of 17 amino acids. Trimming stripped 4 bases from V and 0 bases from J, with 17 bases between. The CDR3 bases are TGTGCCAGCAGTTCCTATTCGGGCGGGGAGAGCACAGATACGCAGTATTTT. It translates to CASSSYSGGESTDTQYF.

A few counts support this clonotype. J is TRBJ1-1 and V is TRBV5-1; 7 positions match TRBD1. Unmatched junction bases numbered 10, after V lost 2 bases and J lost 12 bases. CDR1 and CDR2 (germline): SGHRS, YFSETQ. There are 13 residues in the CDR3. In DNA form, the CDR3 reads TGCGCCAGCAGCTTTAAGGCAGGGGGAGCTTCTTTCTTT. Its translation: CASSFKAGGASFF.

This clonotype came up many times. The chain couples TRBV15 to TRBJ2-3; either TRBD1 or TRBD2 may supply D (5 bases each). Trimming left V 3 bases short and J 1 base short, with 8 bases between. From germline, CDR1 is LNHNV and CDR2 YYDKDF (reference sequence). The CDR3 length is 14 residues. The CDR3 sequence is CATSRGEGTDTQYF. The CDR3 DNA follows: TGTGCCACCAGCAGGGGGGAAGGCACAGATACGCAGTATTTT.

This clonotype occurred many times. The gene calls are TRBV29-1 and TRBJ2-1; the match to TRBD2 covers 10 bases. J was trimmed by 3 bases and V by 6 bases; bases with no gene match: 5. The germline CDR1 and CDR2 sequences are SQVTM and ANQGSEA. CDR3 length: 14 amino acids. CDR3 in amino acids: CSVLAGILYNEQFF. CDR3 nucleotides: TGCAGCGTACTAGCGGGAATTCTCTACAATGAGCAGTTCTTC.

The table lists this clonotype with many counts. The genes are TRBV27 and TRBJ1-3, with 7 bases lining up with TRBD1. The ends lost 10 bases at V and 3 bases at J; junction bases unmatched: 6. CDR1 and CDR2 (germline): MNHEY, SMNVEV (reference sequence). The CDR3 sequence is 13 residues long. The CDR3 nucleotides read TGTGCCATCCCAGGGGGGTGTGGAAACACCATATATTTT. Translated, it gives CAIPGGCGNTIYF.

This clonotype was detected many times. CDR3 DNA sequence: TGTGCCAGCAGTTACGAGTACGAGCAGTACTTC. Amino acids: CASSYEYEQYF. This chain joins TRBV6-5 and TRBJ2-7, with D unclear. Looked up from germline, CDR1 is MNHEY and CDR2 is SVGAGI. V lost 2 bases and J lost 4, with 3 bases in between. CDR3 length equals 11 residues.

In its sample, this clonotype was seen many times. V and J are TRBV27 and TRBJ2-2; D unresolved. V lost 3 bases and J 2 bases, leaving 7 bases between the germline ends. The length of the CDR3 is 14 residues. Germline CDR1 reads MNHEY; CDR2 reads SMNVEV (reference sequence). This CDR3 is CASSFEVNTGELFF. The CDR3, as DNA: TGTGCCAGCAGTTTCGAAGTAAACACCGGGGAGCTGTTTTTT.

This clonotype was seen at least ten times. The chain combines TRBV29-1 with TRBJ2-7; D might be TRBD1 (5 bases). CDR1 and CDR2 from the germline V gene are SQVTM and ANQGSEA. The CDR3 has 14 residues. V gave up 5 bases and J gave up 2 bases, with 16 bases separating them. CDR3 DNA sequence: TGCAGCGTTCCCGGCAGGGTGTATCCCTACGAGCAGTACTTC. This gives the protein CSVPGRVYPYEQYF.

This clonotype was seen a few times. CDR3 sequence reads: CSARSVQGAPNSPLHF. DNA for the CDR3: TGCAGTGCTAGATCCGTCCAAGGAGCGCCTAATTCACCCCTCCACTTT. The chain has TRBV20-1 and TRBJ1-6; D gene unclear. Germline CDR1 DFQATT, CDR2 SNEGSKA (reference sequence). CDR3 length: 16 amino acids. The V gene lost 2 bases and the J gene lost 6 bases, with 17 bases spanning the gap.

This clonotype was seen at least ten times. The chain recombines TRBV5-1 with TRBJ2-4, with 8 nucleotides matching TRBD1. The CDR3 extends over 15 amino acids. The trim removed 4 bases at V and 0 bases at J, leaving 3 bases unmatched. The germline CDR1 and CDR2 sequences are SGHRS and YFSETQ. The CDR3 spells CASSSGQGAKNIQYF. CDR3 coding DNA: TGCGCCAGCAGCAGCGGACAGGGAGCCAAAAACATTCAGTACTTC.

This clonotype was counted ten times or more. The V and J genes are TRBV5-5 and TRBJ2-3; 7 nucleotides align to TRBD1. The CDR3 loop spans 15 amino acids. V dropped 4 bases and J dropped 3; count of bases not matched to a gene: 8. From germline, CDR1 is SGHKS and CDR2 YYEKEE (reference sequence). The CDR3 reads CASSLGQVRTDTQYF. CDR3 nucleotides: TGTGCCAGCAGCCTCGGACAGGTTAGAACAGATACGCAGTATTTT. The full variable domain, its missing parts supplied by reference TRBV5-5 and TRBJ2-3, is DAGVTQSPTHLIKTRGQQVTLRCSPISGHKSVSWYQQVLGQGPQFIFQYYEKEERGRGNFPDRFSARQFPNYSSELNVNALLLGDSALYLCASSLGQVRTDTQYFGPGTRLTVL.

This clonotype was counted many times. CDR3 sequence: CASSQLGKNIQYF. The CDR3, as DNA: TGCGCCAGCAGCCAGCTGGGGAAAAACATTCAGTACTTC. This rearrangement joins TRBV4-3 to TRBJ2-4; unclear D gene. The CDR3 is 13 amino acids. Germline V gene sequence: CDR1 LGHNA, CDR2 YSLEER. Trimming removed 3 bases at V and 4 bases at J, with 7 bases between.

This clonotype has ten or more counts. The chain is built from TRBV9 and TRBJ2-1, with D hard to call. Germline V gene data show CDR1 as SGDLS and CDR2 as YYNGEE. This CDR3 contains 15 residues. V was trimmed by 0 bases and J by 1 base, leaving 8 bases between them. The DNA of the CDR3 is TGTGCCAGCAGCGTAGGATCCGGGTCCTACAATGAGCAGTTCTTC. It codes for CASSVGSGSYNEQFF.

This clonotype was counted many times. The V call is TRBV20-1, the J call TRBJ1-1; tentatively, D is TRBD1 (5 bases). The CDR3 is 13 residues long. Germline-derived CDR1 and CDR2 are DFQATT and SNEGSKA (reference sequence). Trimming removed 7 bases at V and 3 bases at J, with 15 bases between. The chain's CDR3 is CSVLGGGDTEAFF. CDR3 nucleotides: TGCAGTGTCTTGGGCGGGGGAGACACTGAAGCTTTCTTT.

This clonotype showed up many times. Here the CDR3 reads CSASHTGTAGGWIVGYTF. The CDR3 DNA is TGCAGTGCTAGCCATACCGGGACAGCGGGCGGATGGATCGTTGGCTACACCTTC. This sequence joins TRBV20-1 and TRBJ1-2; TRBD1 matches at 7 bases. Germline-derived CDR1 and CDR2 are DFQATT and SNEGSKA (reference sequence). The ends lost 3 bases at V and 7 bases at J; junction bases unmatched: 23. The CDR3 length is 18 residues.